This T cell receptor (beta chain) was sequenced during a study of long-term antiretroviral therapy in people with HIV. The CDR3 is 17 residues long. Germline CDR1 reads GTSNPN; CDR2 reads SVGIG (reference sequence). V shed 3 bases and J 0 bases; nucleotides not matched to a gene: 11. Version v3.0 of the immunoSEQ assay was performed at survey level. Some clones are missing from TCRdb's copy, which holds only in-frame ones; the method was immunoSEQ multiplex PCR. The table lists fewer than 25,000 clones, 81% of them singletons. The sequences come from unsorted PBMCs, collected at the start of antiretroviral therapy, before treatment. The chain couples TRBV30 to TRBJ1-3, with 7 bases aligning to TRBD1. This sequence originates from a woman between 18 and 30 years old with HIV. The CDR3 nucleotides read TGTGCCTGGAGCGAACTCAACAGGGGATTCTCTGGAAACACCATATATTTT. This sequence encodes CAWSELNRGFSGNTIYF. Full variable domain (outside the CDR3, taken from reference TRBV30 and TRBJ1-3): SQTIHQWPATLVQPVGSPLSLECTVEGTSNPNLYWYRQAAGRGLQLLFYSVGIGQISSEVPQNLSASRPQDRQFILSSKKLLLSDSGFYLCAWSELNRGFSGNTIYFGEGSWLTVV.